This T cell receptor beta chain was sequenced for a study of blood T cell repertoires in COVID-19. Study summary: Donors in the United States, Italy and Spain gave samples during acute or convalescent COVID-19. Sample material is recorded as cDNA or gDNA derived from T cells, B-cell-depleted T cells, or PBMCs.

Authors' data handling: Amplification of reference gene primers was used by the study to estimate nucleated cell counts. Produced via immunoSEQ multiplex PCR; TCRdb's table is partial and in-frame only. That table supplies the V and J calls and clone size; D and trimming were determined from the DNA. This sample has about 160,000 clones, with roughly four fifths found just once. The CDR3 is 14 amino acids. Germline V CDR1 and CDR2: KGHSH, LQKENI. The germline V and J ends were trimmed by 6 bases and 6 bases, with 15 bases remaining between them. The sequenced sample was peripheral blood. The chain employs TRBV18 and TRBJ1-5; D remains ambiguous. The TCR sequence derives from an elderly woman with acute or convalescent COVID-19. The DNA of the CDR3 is TGTGCCAGCTCCCGCCGAGAAGTCACTCAGCCCCAGCATTTT. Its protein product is CASSRREVTQPQHF.